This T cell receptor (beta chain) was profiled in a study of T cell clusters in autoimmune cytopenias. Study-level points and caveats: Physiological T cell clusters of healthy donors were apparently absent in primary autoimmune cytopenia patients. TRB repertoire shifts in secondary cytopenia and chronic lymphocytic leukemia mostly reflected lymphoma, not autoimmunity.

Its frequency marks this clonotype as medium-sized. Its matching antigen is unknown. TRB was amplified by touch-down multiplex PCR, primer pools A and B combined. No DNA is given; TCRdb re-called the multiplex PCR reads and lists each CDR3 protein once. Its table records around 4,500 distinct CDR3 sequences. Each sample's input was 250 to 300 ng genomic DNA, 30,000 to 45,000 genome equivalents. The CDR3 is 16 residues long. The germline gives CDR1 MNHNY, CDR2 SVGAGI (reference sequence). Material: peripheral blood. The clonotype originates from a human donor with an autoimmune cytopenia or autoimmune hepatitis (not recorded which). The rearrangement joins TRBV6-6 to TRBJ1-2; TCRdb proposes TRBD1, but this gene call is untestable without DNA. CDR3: CASSTGTALLNYGYTF.